What follows are 13 T cell receptor beta chains derived from one specimen sequenced in a study of blood T cell repertoires in COVID-19. TCRdb's copy holds only in-frame clones and misses some; the assay was immunoSEQ multiplex PCR. Among some 300,000 clones, 70% to 90% were seen once, and the ten largest hold over 10%. The sample was peripheral blood. These receptors originate from a woman aged 65 to 85 with COVID-19, enrolled during active disease.

The chain is built from TRBV5-1 and TRBJ1-1, with 10 bases aligning to TRBD1. In germline, CDR1 is SGHRS, CDR2 YFSETQ. The CDR3 is 16 residues long. The trim removed 2 bases at V and 1 base at J, leaving 5 bases unmatched. CDR3 residues: CASSLTGTGENTEAFF. The CDR3 DNA sequence: TGCGCCAGCAGCTTAACCGGGACAGGGGAGAACACTGAAGCTTTCTTT.

The sample holds one count of this clone. The chain uses TRBV2 and TRBJ2-7; 9 nucleotides align to TRBD1. Germline V CDR1 and CDR2: SNHLY, FYNNEI. The CDR3 loop spans 14 amino acids. V lost 6 bases, J lost 5 bases, and 8 bases stayed unmatched. The CDR3 is CASSAGQGVDEQYF. The DNA of the CDR3 is TGTGCCAGCAGCGCGGGACAGGGTGTCGACGAGCAGTACTTC. The full variable domain, with the rest looked up from reference TRBV2 and TRBJ2-7, is EPEVTQTPSHQVTQMGQEVILRCVPISNHLYFYWYRQILGQKVEFLVSFYNNEISEKSEIFDDQFSVERPDGSNFTLKIRSTKLEDSAMYFCASSAGQGVDEQYFGPGTRLTVT.

The chain recombines TRBV9 with TRBJ2-1; D is undetermined. Between the trimmed V and J ends, which lost 4 bases and 0 bases, there was a span of 8 bases. Germline V lookup: CDR1 SGDLS, CDR2 YYNGEE. This CDR3 has 14 residues. CDR3 in amino acids: CASSTSGSYNEQFF. The DNA for the CDR3 is TGTGCCAGCAGCACTTCCGGCTCCTACAATGAGCAGTTCTTC.

This sequence joins TRBV4-3 and TRBJ1-2, with D tentatively TRBD1 (6 bases). This CDR3 region has 16 residues. Trimming left V 0 bases short and J 5 bases short, with 16 bases between. Germline CDR1 LGHNA, CDR2 YSLEER. CDR3 in amino acids: CASSQDPTRGAYGYTF. The CDR3 bases are TGCGCCAGCAGCCAAGATCCAACGCGGGGGGCTTATGGCTACACCTTC.

The chain recombines TRBV11-2 with TRBJ2-7; the D gene is possibly TRBD2 (6 bases). CDR3 size: 19 residues. The germline CDR1 and CDR2 sequences are SGHAT and FQNNGV. The germline V and J ends were trimmed by 2 bases and 0 bases, with 23 bases remaining between them. The CDR3 region has the DNA TGTGCCAGCAGCTTAAGGGAGGTCCCCGGGAGCGGTCCCTCCTACGAGCAGTACTTC. Protein product: CASSLREVPGSGPSYEQYF.

V gene TRBV28 combines with J gene TRBJ2-7, with D maybe TRBD2 (6 bases). The CDR3 contains 15 residues. Germline CDR1 MDHEN, CDR2 SYDVKM. V was pared by 7 bases and J by 0 bases, with 16 bases between. The CDR3 is CASTKGTGASYEQYF. The CDR3 DNA follows: TGTGCCAGCACCAAAGGGACGGGAGCCTCCTACGAGCAGTACTTC.

The rearrangement joins TRBV30 to TRBJ2-3, with D perhaps matching TRBD1 (6 bases). Germline V gene sequence: CDR1 GTSNPN, CDR2 SVGIG (reference sequence). There are 14 residues in the CDR3. The V end lost 7 bases, the J end lost 1 base, and 15 bases lay between the germline ends. The CDR3 DNA is TGTGCCTTCTCTGGACAGATCCGCACAGATACGCAGTATTTT. Protein: CAFSGQIRTDTQYF.

The chain links TRBV3-1 (or the pseudogene TRBV3-2) to TRBJ2-7; 9 positions agree with TRBD2. With 3 bases clipped from V and 5 bases from J, the junction kept 14 bases outside the gene matches. This CDR3 is 17 amino acids long. Looked up from germline, CDR1 is LGHDT and CDR2 is YNNKEL (reference sequence). CDR3 DNA: TGTGCCAGCAGCCACCGCCCCGCGCGCGGGGGGGCCGACGAGCAGTACTTC. Protein: CASSHRPARGGADEQYF.

J is TRBJ2-3 and V is TRBV18; D unclear. The V and J ends lost 0 bases and 4 bases respectively, with 5 bases between them. The CDR3 has 13 residues. Germline CDR1 and CDR2: KGHSH and LQKENI. CDR3 coding DNA: TGTGCCAGCTCACCACCGAGTGCAGATACGCAGTATTTT. It translates to CASSPPSADTQYF.

The chain combines TRBV9 with TRBJ2-3; D is possibly TRBD2 (7 bases). The germline V gene has CDR1 SGDLS and CDR2 YYNGEE. The germline V and J ends were trimmed by 5 bases and 1 base, with 14 bases remaining between them. CDR3 length: 15 amino acids. CDR3 DNA: TGTGCCAGCAGTTTGGGCGGGGGCGGCACAGATACGCAGTATTTT. Protein: CASSLGGGGTDTQYF.

This chain joins TRBV5-4 and TRBJ1-6; D is possibly TRBD1 (5 bases). CDR3 length: 14 residues. Trimming took off 0 bases at V and 9 bases at J, with 10 bases between the two ends. Germline CDR1 and CDR2: SGHNT and YYREEE (reference sequence). Here the CDR3 DNA reads TGTGCCAGCAGCTTGGCAACAGGCGTTTCACCCCTCCACTTT. Its translation: CASSLATGVSPLHF.

V is TRBV4-2 and J is TRBJ1-1; TRBD1 is a possible D gene (5 bases). The V end lost 0 bases, the J end lost 5 bases, and 13 bases lay between the germline ends. The CDR3 length is 15 residues. Germline CDR1 LGHNA, CDR2 YNFKEQ. The CDR3 protein is CASSQDLTGGTEAFF. In nucleotides, the CDR3 is TGTGCCAGCAGCCAAGATCTGACTGGGGGGACTGAAGCTTTCTTT.

V is TRBV6-6 and J is TRBJ1-2; 9 bases line up with TRBD1. Germline CDR1 is MNHNY and CDR2 is SVGAGI (reference sequence). The CDR3 has 15 residues. V dropped 2 bases and J dropped 2; count of bases not matched to a gene: 3. The CDR3 region is CASSYPDRGNYGYTF. The CDR3 DNA reads as TGTGCCAGCAGTTACCCCGACAGGGGGAACTATGGCTACACCTTC.